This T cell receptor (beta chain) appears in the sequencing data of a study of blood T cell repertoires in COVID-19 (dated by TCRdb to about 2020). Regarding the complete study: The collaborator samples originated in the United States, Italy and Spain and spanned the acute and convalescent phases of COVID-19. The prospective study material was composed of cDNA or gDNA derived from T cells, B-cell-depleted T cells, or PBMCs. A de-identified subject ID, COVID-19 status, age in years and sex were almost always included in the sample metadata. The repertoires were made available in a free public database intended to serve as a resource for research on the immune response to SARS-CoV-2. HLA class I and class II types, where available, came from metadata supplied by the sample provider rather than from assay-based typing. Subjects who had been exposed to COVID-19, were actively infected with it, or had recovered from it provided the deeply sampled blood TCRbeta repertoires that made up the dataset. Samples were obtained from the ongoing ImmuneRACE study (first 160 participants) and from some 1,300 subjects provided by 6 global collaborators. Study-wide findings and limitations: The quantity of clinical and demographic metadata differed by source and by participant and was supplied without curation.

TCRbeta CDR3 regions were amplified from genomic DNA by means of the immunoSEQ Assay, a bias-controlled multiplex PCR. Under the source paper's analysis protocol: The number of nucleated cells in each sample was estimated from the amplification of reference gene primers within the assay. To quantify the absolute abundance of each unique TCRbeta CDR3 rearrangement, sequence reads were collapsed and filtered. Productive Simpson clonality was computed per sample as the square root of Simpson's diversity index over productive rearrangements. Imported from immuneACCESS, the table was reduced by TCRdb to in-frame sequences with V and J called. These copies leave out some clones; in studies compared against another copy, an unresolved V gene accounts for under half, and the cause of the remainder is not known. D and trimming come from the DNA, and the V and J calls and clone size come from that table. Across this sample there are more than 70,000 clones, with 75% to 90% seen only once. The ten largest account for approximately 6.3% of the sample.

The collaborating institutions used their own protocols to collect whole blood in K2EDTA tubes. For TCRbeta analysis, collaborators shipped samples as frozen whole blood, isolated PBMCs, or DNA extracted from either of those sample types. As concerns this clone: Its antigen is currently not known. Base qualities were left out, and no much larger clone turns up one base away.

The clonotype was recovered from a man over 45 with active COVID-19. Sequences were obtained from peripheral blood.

The CDR3 protein: CASSYRGGRTSNSPLHF. The DNA sequence is given as TGTGCCAGCAGTTACCGGGGGGGACGGACCTCTAATTCACCCCTCCACTTT. This chain is built from TRBV6-2 or TRBV6-3 and TRBJ1-6, with TRBD1 as a weak D call on 5 bases. Counted from cysteine to phenylalanine, this CDR3 has 17 amino acids. Just CDR3 DNA is preserved here, 51 bases in frame from base 1. CDR1 and CDR2 are read off the germline V gene as MNHEY and SVGEGT. V sheds 2 bases and J sheds 6 bases, leaving 17 bases between their ends.